This T cell receptor (beta chain) was recorded in a study of T cell responses to AZD1222 COVID-19 vaccine. Regarding the study as a whole: The breadth and depth of Spike-specific TCRs increased once two AZD1222 doses had been given. Baseline serology detected seropositivity in only 5 to 7 AZD1222 recipients.

Only in-frame clones appear in the TCRdb table, and some are missing; sequencing was by immunoSEQ multiplex PCR. This sample has about 83,000 clones, with 90% to 95% found just once. In regard to this clone: The target antigen is unknown.

The ends lost 4 bases at V and 4 bases at J; junction bases unmatched: 2. Germline CDR1 reads LGHNA; CDR2 reads YNFKEQ. CDR3 length: 15 residues. The material was peripheral blood, obtained on day 0 of MenACWY control vaccination. The sequence derives from an adult in good health. The chain couples TRBV4-2 to TRBJ2-3; 13 positions match TRBD2. The CDR3: CASSRTSGSADTQYF. Written as DNA, the CDR3 is TGTGCCAGCAGCCGGACTAGCGGGAGTGCAGATACGCAGTATTTT.